This T cell receptor (beta chain) derives from a study of blood T cell repertoires in COVID-19. Study information: Sources were T cells, B-cell-depleted T cells, or PBMCs; the material itself was cDNA or gDNA.

Trimming stripped 7 bases from V and 5 bases from J, with 15 bases between. Germline V gene sequence: CDR1 LNHDA, CDR2 SQIVND (reference sequence). The CDR3 loop spans 14 amino acids. Across under 25 US areas, participants ranged in age from about 18 to 90 years. Here immunoSEQ multiplex PCR was the method, and the copy in TCRdb shows in-frame clones only, minus some. The sample includes over 130,000 clones, approximately 85% of them seen just once. The clonotype comes from a woman aged 45-60 years with acute COVID-19. The chain uses TRBV19 and TRBJ2-1; TRBD2 is a possible D gene (5 bases). The sequenced sample consisted of PBMCs or T cells enriched from blood (not recorded which). In DNA, the CDR3 is TGTGCCAGTACCTCGGAGCGGATGAACAATGAGCAGTTCTTC. The encoded protein is CASTSERMNNEQFF.